These T cell receptor beta chains were read from a single sample in a study of shared clonotypes between healthy human individuals. Measured with immunoSEQ multiplex PCR; TCRdb has only the in-frame clones, and not every one. The table lists about 960,000 clones, 76% of them singletons. Material: memory CD4+ T cells sorted from blood. The receptors stem from a man between 18 and 29 years old in good health. The CDR3 runs from the conserved cysteine through the conserved F or W. A D gene is named only where the DNA matches it firmly. Clone size appears in some rows only: once, few, many, or a class for an expanded clone.

-,-,16,TRBJ2-2,TRBV12-5,TGTGCTAGTGGTTTGGTAATCCATTCCAAAGCCGGGGAGCTGTTTTTT,CASGLVIHSKAGELFF
-,TRBD1,14,TRBJ1-4,TRBV5-1,TGCGCCAGCAGCACCGGGACAGAGGGTGGAAAACTGTTTTTT,CASSTGTEGGKLFF
-,TRBD2,16,TRBJ2-7,TRBV9,TGTGCCAGCAGCGTAGGGGTTGAGCGGGGGACCTACGAGCAGTACTTC,CASSVGVERGTYEQYF
-,TRBD2,15,TRBJ2-5,TRBV11-2,TGTGCCAGCAGCTTAGGGGCCGCGGGGGGAGAGACCCAGTACTTC,CASSLGAAGGETQYF
-,-,13,TRBJ2-3,TRBV7-2,TGTGCCAGCAGCCCCCAGGGGGGGTTTACGCAGTATTTT,CASSPQGGFTQYF
-,TRBD1,15,TRBJ2-7,TRBV11-2,TGTGCCAGCAGCTTAGGTCCAGGGGGACCTTACGAGCAGTACTTC,CASSLGPGGPYEQYF
once,-,14,TRBJ1-3,TRBV19,TGTGCCAGTAGGAAGGGAGGCCCTGGAAACACCATATATTTT,CASRKGGPGNTIYF
few,-,14,TRBJ1-1,TRBV9,TGTGCCAGCAGCGGAGCAGCGCGGGGCACTGAAGCTTTCTTT,CASSGAARGTEAFF
-,-,11,TRBJ1-2,TRBV7-2,TGTGCCAGCAGCTTAGCGGGTGGCTACACCTTC,CASSLAGGYTF
-,TRBD2,16,TRBJ2-1,TRBV6-6,TGTGCCAGCAGTTACTCGACCTCGGGAGGGTCCAATGAGCAGTTCTTC,CASSYSTSGGSNEQFF
-,-,12,TRBJ2-7,TRBV5-5,TGTGCCAGCAGCACAGATCCCTACGAGCAGTACTTC,CASSTDPYEQYF
-,TRBD1,19,TRBJ1-1,TRBV12-5,TGTGCTAGTGGTTTGGTACTCACAACAGGGGGAGAGATGAACACTGAAGCTTTCTTT,CASGLVLTTGGEMNTEAFF
-,-,13,TRBJ2-1,TRBV10-3,TGTGCCATCAGTGCCGGTCGGAGTGCTGAGCAGTTCTTC,CAISAGRSAEQFF
-,TRBD1,16,TRBJ2-5,TRBV7-9,TGTGCCAGCAGCTTATCACGGGACAGGGGGCAAGAGACCCAGTACTTC,CASSLSRDRGQETQYF
-,TRBD2,16,TRBJ2-3,TRBV7-9,TGTGCCAGCGTGGGATGGCGGGAGTGGAACACAGATACGCAGTATTTT,CASVGWREWNTDTQYF
-,-,16,TRBJ2-3,TRBV4-2,TGTGCCAGCAGCGTCCTTCGTAGCGGAGACACAGATACGCAGTATTTT,CASSVLRSGDTDTQYF
-,-,15,TRBJ2-2,TRBV15,TGTGCCACCAGCCGGCGTGCCGGGAGCACCGGGGAGCTGTTTTTT,CATSRRAGSTGELFF
-,-,14,TRBJ2-2,TRBV7-9,TGTGCCAGCAGCTTTAGCAGGGTGACCGGGGAGCTGTTTTTT,CASSFSRVTGELFF
-,-,14,TRBJ1-1,TRBV27,TGTGCCAGCAGTTTATCTGGGGGGAACACTGAAGCTTTCTTT,CASSLSGGNTEAFF
-,TRBD1,18,TRBJ1-4,TRBV19,TGTGCCAGTAGCGCTAAGAAAGGGGACAGATCAACTAATGAAAAACTGTTTTTT,CASSAKKGDRSTNEKLFF
-,TRBD1,14,TRBJ1-2,TRBV10-3,TGTGCCATCAGTGAGAGTCAGGGGGGTGGCGGCTACACCTTC,CAISESQGGGGYTF
-,-,16,TRBJ1-6,TRBV5-4,TGTGCCAGCAGCTTACTCGCGGCAGGGCATAATTCACCCCTCCACTTT,CASSLLAAGHNSPLHF
-,-,13,TRBJ2-7,TRBV5-1,TGCGCCAGCAGCAGGGACGGGTCCTACGAGCAGTACTTC,CASSRDGSYEQYF
-,TRBD1,13,TRBJ2-2,TRBV30,TGTGCCTGGAGCACAGGGGGCACCGGGGAGCTGTTTTTT,CAWSTGGTGELFF